Each of the 20 T cell receptor beta chains below was sequenced from the same sample in a study of blood T cell repertoires in COVID-19. Using immunoSEQ multiplex PCR, the repertoire was profiled, and TCRdb retains in-frame clones only, with some absent. The sample records about 160,000 clones, 86% being singletons. The sample consisted of peripheral blood. The receptors here all came from a man aged 45 to 65 with active or convalescent COVID-19.

This clone was counted a single time. V and J are TRBV20-1 and TRBJ2-4; possibly TRBD2 for D (5 bases). V was trimmed by 5 bases and J by 12 bases, leaving 14 bases between them. Germline V gene data show CDR1 as DFQATT and CDR2 as SNEGSKA (reference sequence). This CDR3 contains 11 residues. The DNA for the CDR3 is TGCAGTGCTCTAGAGGGAACAAATCAGTACTTC. Protein sequence: CSALEGTNQYF.

The chain couples TRBV4-2 to TRBJ1-5; 7 bases agree with TRBD1. This CDR3 has 15 residues. Germline values: CDR1 LGHNA, CDR2 YNFKEQ. V lost 0 bases, J lost 6 bases, and 5 bases stayed unmatched. The CDR3 loop is CASSQDLEGAQPQHF. In nucleotides, the CDR3 is TGTGCCAGCAGCCAAGACTTAGAGGGGGCTCAGCCCCAGCATTTT.

V is TRBV27 and J is TRBJ1-5; 7 bases are shared with TRBD1. Trimming cost V 5 bases and J 1 base; bases outside gene matches: 14. Germline CDR1 is MNHEY and CDR2 is SMNVEV (reference sequence). The CDR3 loop spans 18 amino acids. CDR3 nucleotide sequence: TGTGCCAGCAGTCCACCACCCTACAGGGGTCGGAGCAATCAGCCCCAGCATTTT. It codes for CASSPPPYRGRSNQPQHF.

The J gene is TRBJ2-3, the V gene TRBV11-2; TRBD1 matches 12 bases. CDR1 SGHAT and CDR2 FQNNGV come from the germline V gene. This CDR3 spans 18 amino acids. With V trimmed by 6 bases and J by 0 bases, 10 bases remained unmatched. CDR3 DNA: TGTGCCAGCAGATCCGGGACAGGGGGCCGGTTGAGCACAGATACGCAGTATTTT. It yields the protein CASRSGTGGRLSTDTQYF. Supplemented by reference TRBV11-2 and TRBJ2-3, the full variable domain reads EAGVAQSPRYKIIEKRQSVAFWCNPISGHATLYWYQQILGQGPKLLIQFQNNGVVDDSQLPKDRFSAERLKGVDSTLKIQPAKLEDSAVYLCASRSGTGGRLSTDTQYFGPGTRLTVL.

V and J are TRBV24-1 and TRBJ1-5; weak D call: TRBD1 (5 bases). Germline CDR1 KGHDR, CDR2 SFDVKD. The CDR3 is 19 residues long. V was clipped by 4 bases and J by 5 bases, with 26 bases between them. CDR3 sequence reads: CATSDNPTPGRGFHQPQHF. DNA of the CDR3: TGTGCCACCAGTGACAACCCAACGCCGGGCCGGGGGTTTCATCAGCCCCAGCATTTT.

There are a few counts of this clone. Different DNA sequences within this sample yield the same CDR3. The CDR3 region is CASSQDQGRYGYTF. CDR3 in DNA: TGTGCCAGCAGCCAAGATCAGGGCCGCTATGGCTACACCTTC. V gene TRBV3-1 (or the pseudogene TRBV3-2) combines with J gene TRBJ1-2; D might be TRBD1 (5 bases). The CDR3 totals 14 residues. Germline CDR1 LGHDT, CDR2 YNNKEL (reference sequence). Trimming pared 0 bases from V and 4 bases from J, leaving 9 bases between.

This chain uses TRBV28 with TRBJ1-5, with D maybe TRBD1 (6 bases). Looked up from germline, CDR1 is MDHEN and CDR2 is SYDVKM. Trimming cost V 6 bases and J 1 base, with 13 bases left between them. The CDR3 has 15 residues. The CDR3 spells CASSPTGMSNQPQHF. The DNA for the CDR3 is TGTGCCAGCAGCCCAACAGGGATGAGCAATCAGCCCCAGCATTTT.

The chain recombines TRBV7-9 with TRBJ1-2, with D possibly matching TRBD1 (6 bases). The CDR3 sequence is 17 residues long. Per germline, CDR1 SEHNR and CDR2 FQNEAQ (reference sequence). Deletions cut 1 base from V and 4 bases from J, with 19 bases between. The CDR3 DNA reads TGTGCCAGCAGCTTAGTTGGTCGGGACACCGTCCGCTATGGCTACACCTTC. Translation: CASSLVGRDTVRYGYTF.

The V call is TRBV4-1, the J call TRBJ2-7, with TRBD2 identical over 8 bases. CDR1 MGHRA and CDR2 YSYEKL come from the germline V gene. CDR3 length: 16 residues. V was pared by 1 base and J by 0 bases, with 5 bases of the junction left unmatched. CDR3 protein: CASSQGLASSSYEQYF. The CDR3 DNA is TGCGCCAGCAGCCAAGGACTAGCGTCGAGCTCCTACGAGCAGTACTTC.

CDR3 DNA sequence: TGTGCCATCAGGGACGGGACAGGGGACGGCTACACCTTC. As protein: CAIRDGTGDGYTF. V usage is TRBV10-3 and J usage is TRBJ1-2; 10 positions match TRBD1. CDR3 length equals 13 residues. V trimming: 6 bases; J trimming: 8 bases; junction bases outside the gene matches: 6. CDR1 and CDR2 from the germline V gene are ENHRY and SYGVKD.

The V and J genes are TRBV5-1 and TRBJ2-2, with D unclear. The CDR3 contains 15 residues. V was trimmed by 2 bases and J by 0 bases, leaving 8 bases between them. The germline CDR1 and CDR2 sequences are SGHRS and YFSETQ. This CDR3 reads CASSLTGPNTGELFF. In DNA, the CDR3 is TGCGCCAGCAGCTTAACCGGTCCGAACACCGGGGAGCTGTTTTTT.

The rearrangement links TRBV11-3 to TRBJ2-7, with D unclear. Germline loops: CDR1 SGHNT, CDR2 YENEEA. V lost 5 bases to trimming and J lost 2 bases, with 7 bases between them. CDR3 length equals 12 residues. The CDR3: CASSVQPYEQYF. CDR3 DNA sequence: TGTGCCAGCAGCGTACAGCCCTACGAGCAGTACTTC.

Here the CDR3 reads CASSWRENNEQFF. DNA for the CDR3: TGTGCCAGCAGTTGGCGGGAAAACAATGAGCAGTTCTTC. This sequence joins TRBV12-3 or TRBV12-4 and TRBJ2-1; D is possibly TRBD2 (6 bases). V shed 4 bases and J shed 5 bases, with 9 bases lying between them. The CDR3 consists of 13 residues.

The chain is built from TRBV9 and TRBJ1-1; D gene ambiguous. The CDR3 consists of 13 residues. Between the trimmed V and J ends, which lost 4 bases and 0 bases, there was a span of 7 bases. The V gene's germline CDR1 is SGDLS and CDR2 YYNGEE. The CDR3 region is CASSLEMNTEAFF. In nucleotides, the CDR3 is TGTGCCAGCAGCCTTGAGATGAACACTGAAGCTTTCTTT.

The chain has TRBV3-1 (or the pseudogene TRBV3-2) and TRBJ2-5; no definite D call. The ends were cut back, 1 base at V and 5 bases at J, with 8 bases in the middle. The CDR3 is 13 residues long. Germline V lookup: CDR1 LGHDT, CDR2 YNNKEL (reference sequence). The CDR3 nucleotides are TGTGCCAGCAGCCAAGGGGCAGGTGAGACCCAGTACTTC. Protein product: CASSQGAGETQYF.

V is TRBV6-2 or TRBV6-3 and J is TRBJ1-2; D remains unclear. V lost 5 bases and J lost 4, with 11 bases in between. The CDR3 has 13 residues. Germline V gene lookup returns CDR1 MNHEY and CDR2 SVGEGT. As DNA, the CDR3 is TGTGCCAGCAGTGCCCAGGAGGTCTATGGCTACACCTTC. Protein sequence: CASSAQEVYGYTF.

The chain recombines TRBV5-3 with TRBJ1-5, with 8 bases matching TRBD1. TRBV5-3 is flagged as an ORF with uncertain function. This CDR3 spans 12 amino acids. Germline trimming cut 8 bases from V and 6 bases from J; bases unmatched to any gene: 4. The CDR3 DNA follows: TGTGCCAGGACAGGGGCCCCTCAGCCCCAGCATTTT. Its translation: CARTGAPQPQHF.

The rearrangement uses TRBV5-1 and TRBJ2-5; 10 nucleotides line up with TRBD2. J lost 0 bases, V lost 0 bases, and 2 bases had no gene match. Germline V gene sequence: CDR1 SGHRS, CDR2 YFSETQ. The CDR3 sequence is 16 residues long. As DNA, the CDR3 is TGCGCCAGCAGCTTGGTGAGCGGGAGGGACCAAGAGACCCAGTACTTC. It encodes CASSLVSGRDQETQYF.

The chain joins TRBV4-1 to TRBJ2-1; maybe TRBD1 (5 bases). Germline CDR1 MGHRA, CDR2 YSYEKL. The V gene lost 1 base and the J gene lost 9 bases, with 13 bases spanning the gap. The CDR3 runs to 14 residues. CDR3 sequence reads: CASSQVSRDGEQFF. Written as DNA, the CDR3 is TGCGCCAGCAGCCAAGTTAGCAGGGATGGTGAGCAGTTCTTC.

The chain carries TRBV6-5 and TRBJ2-2, with 11 bases identical to TRBD2. The CDR3 is 15 amino acids. Germline CDR1 and CDR2: MNHEY and SVGAGI. The ends lost 6 bases at V and 7 bases at J; junction bases unmatched: 7. CDR3: CASRHSGRVHGELFF. In DNA, the CDR3 is TGTGCCAGCAGGCATAGCGGGAGGGTCCACGGGGAGCTGTTTTTT.